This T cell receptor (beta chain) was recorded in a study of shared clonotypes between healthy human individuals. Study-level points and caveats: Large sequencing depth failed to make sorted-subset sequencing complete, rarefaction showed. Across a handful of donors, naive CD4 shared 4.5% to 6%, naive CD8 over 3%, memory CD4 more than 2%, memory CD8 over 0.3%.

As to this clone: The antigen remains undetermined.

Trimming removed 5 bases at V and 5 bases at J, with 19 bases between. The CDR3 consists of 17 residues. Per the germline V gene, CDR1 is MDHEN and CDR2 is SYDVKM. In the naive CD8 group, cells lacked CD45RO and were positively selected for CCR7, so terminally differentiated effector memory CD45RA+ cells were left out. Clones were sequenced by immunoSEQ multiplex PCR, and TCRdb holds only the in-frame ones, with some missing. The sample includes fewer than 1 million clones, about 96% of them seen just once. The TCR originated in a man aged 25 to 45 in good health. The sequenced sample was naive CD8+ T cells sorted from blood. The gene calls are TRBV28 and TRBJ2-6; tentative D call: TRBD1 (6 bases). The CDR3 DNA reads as TGTGCCAGCAGTCATGAGGGGACACAAAGTCGGGCCAACGTCCTGACTTTC. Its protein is CASSHEGTQSRANVLTF. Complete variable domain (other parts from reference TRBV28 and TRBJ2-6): DVKVTQSSRYLVKRTGEKVFLECVQDMDHENMFWYRQDPGLGLRLIYFSYDVKMKEKGDIPEGYSVSREKKERFSLILESASTNQTSMYLCASSHEGTQSRANVLTFGAGSRLTVL.